This T cell receptor (beta chain) is drawn from a study of lymphopenia after photon versus proton radiotherapy. A remark on this clone: The antigen is undetermined.

Measured with immunoSEQ multiplex PCR; TCRdb has only the in-frame clones, and not every one. The profile shows around 150,000 clones, approximately 91% of them singletons. The CDR3 sequence is 13 residues long. Trimming took 7 bases from V and 3 from J, leaving 9 bases between them. In germline, CDR1 is MNHNS, CDR2 SASEGT. Study outcomes and limitations: In patients who died, overall survival fell as post-nadir TCR diversity dropped more.

This TCR was sampled from a man aged 50 to 60 with gastric cancer. V and J are TRBV6-1 and TRBJ1-4, with D possibly being TRBD1 (6 bases). The specimen was peripheral blood, collected from a patient treated with photon-based radiotherapy. The CDR3, as DNA: TGTGCCAGCAATGGACAGCCTAATGAAAAACTGTTTTTT. Residues: CASNGQPNEKLFF.